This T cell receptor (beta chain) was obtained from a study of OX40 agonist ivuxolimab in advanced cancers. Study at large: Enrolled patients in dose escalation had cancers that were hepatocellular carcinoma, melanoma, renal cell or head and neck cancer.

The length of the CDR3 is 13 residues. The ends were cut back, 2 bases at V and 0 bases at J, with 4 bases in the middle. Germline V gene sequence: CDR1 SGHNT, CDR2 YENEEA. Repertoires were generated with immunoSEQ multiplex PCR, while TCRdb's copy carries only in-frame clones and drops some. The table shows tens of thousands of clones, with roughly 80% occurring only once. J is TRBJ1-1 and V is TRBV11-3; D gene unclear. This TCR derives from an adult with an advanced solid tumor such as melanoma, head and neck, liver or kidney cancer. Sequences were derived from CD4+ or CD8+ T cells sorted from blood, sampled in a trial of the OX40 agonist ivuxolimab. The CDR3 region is CASSLRLNTEAFF. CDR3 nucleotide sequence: TGTGCCAGCAGCTTACGGCTGAACACTGAAGCTTTCTTT.